Presented here are 19 T cell receptor beta chains from one specimen sequenced in a study of T cell repertoires and HLA-DP antigens (dated by TCRdb to the late 2010s). These TCRs' antigens remain unknown. Library prep was done by the immunoSEQ multiplex PCR assay. TCRdb limited this immuneACCESS table to in-frame rearrangements with V and J called. A share of clones is missing; checked studies link under half to unresolved V genes, and the rest is unexplained. The sample yields tens of thousands of clones; over 75% were counted once. Jointly, the top ten make up about 1.4% of the sample. What was sequenced was CD4+ T cells from PBMCs. Source of these receptors: a man aged 60 to 69 in good health and CMV-seronegative.

V usage is TRBV5-4 and J usage is TRBJ2-4, with D uncertain. The CDR3 length is 16 residues. Per the germline V gene, CDR1 is SGHNT and CDR2 is YYREEE (reference sequence). Trimming pared 4 bases from V and 0 bases from J, leaving 14 bases between. CDR3 in amino acids: CASSLGSQLAKNIQYF. CDR3 bases: TGTGCCAGCAGCCTAGGTAGTCAGCTAGCCAAAAACATTCAGTACTTC.

The V gene is TRBV6-5, the J gene TRBJ1-6, with a weak D call TRBD1 (6 bases). The CDR3 has 16 amino acids. The V and J ends lost 4 bases and 2 bases respectively, with 12 bases between them. Germline V lookup: CDR1 MNHEY, CDR2 SVGAGI. CDR3 sequence (DNA): TGTGCCAGCAGTTCGGGCCGGGACACCTATAATTCACCCCTCCACTTT. This gives the protein CASSSGRDTYNSPLHF.

The chain joins TRBV5-5 to TRBJ2-2; the match to TRBD1 covers 7 bases. The CDR3 is made up of 18 amino acids. V gave up 3 bases and J gave up 6 bases; unmatched junction bases: 17. Per the germline V gene, CDR1 is SGHKS and CDR2 is YYEKEE (reference sequence). CDR3 DNA sequence: TGTGCCAGCAGCTCCTGGACAGGCCGGGGAACCGTCTCCGGGGAGCTGTTTTTT. Encoded protein: CASSSWTGRGTVSGELFF. The entire variable domain, with the rest obtained from reference TRBV5-5 and TRBJ2-2, is as follows: DAGVTQSPTHLIKTRGQQVTLRCSPISGHKSVSWYQQVLGQGPQFIFQYYEKEERGRGNFPDRFSARQFPNYSSELNVNALLLGDSALYLCASSSWTGRGTVSGELFFGEGSRLTVL.

The gene calls are TRBV6-4 and TRBJ2-3; D may match TRBD1 or TRBD2 (5 bases each). Trimming pared 10 bases from V and 0 bases from J, leaving 14 bases between. The CDR3 spans 14 residues. Germline V gene lookup returns CDR1 MRHNA and CDR2 SNTAGT. CDR3 sequence reads: CATARDGSTDTQYF. Here the CDR3 DNA reads TGTGCCACGGCCCGGGACGGGAGCACAGATACGCAGTATTTT.

The V call is TRBV18, the J call TRBJ2-1, with D maybe TRBD2 (5 bases). This CDR3 is 16 amino acids long. V shed 4 bases and J shed 0 bases, with 13 bases lying between them. Per the germline V gene, CDR1 is KGHSH and CDR2 is LQKENI. The CDR3 loop is CASSLIRRSSYNEQFF. DNA of the CDR3: TGTGCCAGCTCACTCATTAGGAGGAGCTCCTACAATGAGCAGTTCTTC.

The chain is built from TRBV21-1 and TRBJ2-1. TRBV21-1 is designated a pseudogene. The CDR3 totals 11 residues. The CDR3 protein is CASRRDGEQFF. DNA of the CDR3: TGTGCCAGCCGCCGGGACGGGGAGCAGTTCTTC.

This chain connects TRBV9 to TRBJ2-1; D gene unclear. Germline CDR1 and CDR2: SGDLS and YYNGEE. The CDR3 is made up of 14 amino acids. Trimming pared 0 bases from V and 10 bases from J, leaving 14 bases between. The CDR3 bases are TGTGCCAGCAGCGTAGGAACCGCCCAGCACGAGCAGTTCTTC. Translating gives CASSVGTAQHEQFF.

This clone was observed once. V usage is TRBV15 and J usage is TRBJ2-3; D perhaps matches TRBD2 (6 bases). In germline, CDR1 is LNHNV, CDR2 YYDKDF (reference sequence). Trimming pared 3 bases from V and 1 base from J, leaving 17 bases between. The CDR3 spans 17 residues. CDR3 protein: CATSREDSGFGTDTQYF. CDR3 DNA: TGTGCCACCAGCAGGGAGGATAGCGGTTTCGGCACAGATACGCAGTATTTT.

This clone is a singleton in its sample. The chain employs TRBV19 and TRBJ2-2; no definite D call. The CDR3 has 13 amino acids. Deletions cut 1 base from V and 4 bases from J, with 4 bases between. The germline V gene encodes CDR1 LNHDA and CDR2 SQIVND (reference sequence). The CDR3 coding sequence is TGTGCCAGTAGTATAGGGTCCACCGGGGAGCTGTTTTTT. The encoded protein is CASSIGSTGELFF.

V usage is TRBV19 and J usage is TRBJ2-2, with TRBD1 matching 10 bases. This CDR3 is built from 16 residues. CDR1 is LNHDA and CDR2 is SQIVND in the germline V gene (reference sequence). Unmatched junction bases numbered 8, after V lost 5 bases and J lost 5 bases. As DNA, the CDR3 is TGTGCCAGTAGTTTCCGGGACAGGGGTCCAACCGGGGAGCTGTTTTTT. It encodes CASSFRDRGPTGELFF.

V gene TRBV9 combines with J gene TRBJ1-2, with 11 bases lining up with TRBD1. Germline lookup yields CDR1 SGDLS and CDR2 YYNGEE. The CDR3 is 16 residues long. After removal of 2 bases from V and 7 bases from J, the junction contained 10 bases not matched to a gene. For the CDR3, the DNA is TGTGCCAGCAGCGTCCCCTCTGGACAGGGGGCGAGTGGCTACACCTTC. As protein: CASSVPSGQGASGYTF. Filled out from reference TRBV9 and TRBJ1-2, the complete variable domain reads DSGVTQTPKHLITATGQRVTLRCSPRSGDLSVYWYQQSLDQGLQFLIQYYNGEERAKGNILERFSAQQFPDLHSELNLSSLELGDSALYFCASSVPSGQGASGYTFGSGTRLTVV.

The V gene is TRBV5-1, the J gene TRBJ2-4, with D perhaps TRBD1 or TRBD2 (5 bases each). The CDR3 spans 18 residues. Germline CDR1 SGHRS, CDR2 YFSETQ. Trimming stripped 3 bases from V and 0 bases from J, with 19 bases between. Here the CDR3 reads CASSYGTGSSVAKNIQYF. In DNA form, the CDR3 reads TGCGCCAGCAGCTATGGGACCGGGTCTTCGGTAGCCAAAAACATTCAGTACTTC.

The chain uses TRBV6-6 and TRBJ1-1; 7 bases agree with TRBD1. CDR3 length: 14 amino acids. J lost 4 bases, V lost 7 bases, and 9 bases had no gene match. Looked up from germline, CDR1 is MNHNY and CDR2 is SVGAGI (reference sequence). CDR3 amino acids: CASMLGGAGTEAFF. CDR3 nucleotides: TGTGCCAGCATGCTAGGGGGCGCGGGCACTGAAGCTTTCTTT.

The V and J genes are TRBV7-6 and TRBJ1-3, with 7 bases that match TRBD1. The junction had 11 bases not matched to a gene; V was cut back by 1 base and J by 2 bases. CDR1 is SGHVS, CDR2 FNYEAQ, per germline. The CDR3 has 18 amino acids. This CDR3 reads CASSLVYKGQRAGNTIYF. CDR3 nucleotides: TGTGCCAGCAGCTTAGTTTATAAGGGACAGCGAGCTGGAAACACCATATATTTT. Filled out from reference TRBV7-6 and TRBJ1-3, the complete variable domain reads GAGVSQSPRYKVTKRGQDVALRCDPISGHVSLYWYRQALGQGPEFLTYFNYEAQQDKSGLPNDRFSAERPEGSISTLTIQRTEQRDSAMYRCASSLVYKGQRAGNTIYFGEGSWLTVV.

This clone has just a few counts. The genes are TRBV7-2 and TRBJ1-3; 7 positions match TRBD1. Germline V CDR1 and CDR2: SGHTA, FQGNSA. Germline trimming cut 5 bases from V and 0 bases from J; bases unmatched to any gene: 1. This CDR3 comprises 14 residues. DNA for the CDR3: TGTGCCAGCAGCCGGGACAGCTCTGGAAACACCATATATTTT. Translation: CASSRDSSGNTIYF.

For the CDR3, the DNA is TGTGCCAGTAGGGGGCAGGGACAAGAGACCCAGTACTTC. Its translation is CASRGQGQETQYF. The chain employs TRBV19 and TRBJ2-5; tentative D call: TRBD1 (5 bases). Looked up from germline, CDR1 is LNHDA and CDR2 is SQIVND (reference sequence). V was trimmed by 6 bases and J by 2 bases, leaving 10 bases between them. The CDR3 totals 13 residues.

V usage is TRBV15 and J usage is TRBJ1-6, with D perhaps TRBD1 (5 bases). The CDR3 covers 14 residues. Trimming took off 5 bases at V and 6 bases at J, with 11 bases between the two ends. Germline values: CDR1 LNHNV, CDR2 YYDKDF (reference sequence). CDR3 DNA: TGTGCCACCAGCGGTCAGACAGCTAATTCACCCCTCCACTTT. This encodes CATSGQTANSPLHF. The full variable domain, rest sourced from reference TRBV15 and TRBJ1-6, is DAMVIQNPRYQVTQFGKPVTLSCSQTLNHNVMYWYQQKSSQAPKLLFHYYDKDFNNEADTPDNFQSRRPNTSFCFLDIRSPGLGDTAMYLCATSGQTANSPLHFGNGTRLTVT.

The table lists this clone with a count of one. This rearrangement joins TRBV5-1 to TRBJ2-1; TRBD2 matches at 10 bases. The CDR3 totals 15 residues. CDR1 SGHRS and CDR2 YFSETQ come from the germline V gene. V was pared by 4 bases and J by 4 bases, with 5 bases of the junction left unmatched. The CDR3, as DNA: TGCGCCAGCAGCAGCCCTAGCGGGGGTTACAATGAGCAGTTCTTC. Translating it yields CASSSPSGGYNEQFF.

The V call is TRBV7-2, the J call TRBJ2-3, with D unresolved. Germline assignment: CDR1 SGHTA and CDR2 FQGNSA. Trimming cost V 3 bases and J 2 bases, with 6 bases left between them. This CDR3 is 13 amino acids long. The CDR3 DNA reads as TGTGCCAGCAGCTTTTCCGTCACAGATACGCAGTATTTT. This encodes CASSFSVTDTQYF.